A single sample is the source of the 29 T cell receptor beta chains below, sequenced in a study of beta chain features in type 1 diabetes. Notes on the study in general: Across all four CD4+ subsets, people with type 1 diabetes showed modestly shorter TCRB CDR3s.

The study reverse transcribed the entire isolated RNA, so it sequenced expressed TCRB transcripts. TCRdb keeps only in-frame clones here, not all; method: immunoSEQ multiplex PCR. The table has 200,000 to 300,000 clones, approximately 20% seen once; the top ten hold about 0.027%. These receptors' targets are unknown. Sequenced material: naive CD4+ T cells from blood. These receptors were obtained from a woman between 40 and 55 years old with type 1 diabetes.

The chain recombines TRBV5-4 with TRBJ2-5; D may be TRBD1 (6 bases). The length of the CDR3 is 13 residues. Trimming stripped 5 bases from V and 5 bases from J, with 13 bases between. CDR1 and CDR2 (germline): SGHNT, YYREEE (reference sequence). DNA of the CDR3: TGTGCCAGCAGTATGGACAGTGGGGAGACCCAGTACTTC. It codes for CASSMDSGETQYF.

The table lists this clone with a few counts. The V and J genes are TRBV9 and TRBJ2-1, with TRBD2 matching over 10 bases. CDR3 length: 18 amino acids. V lost 0 bases and J lost 0; bases outside the gene matches: 6. Germline V lookup: CDR1 SGDLS, CDR2 YYNGEE. CDR3 DNA sequence: TGTGCCAGCAGCGTAGGCGTTAGCGGGGGGAGCTCCTACAATGAGCAGTTCTTC. Its translation: CASSVGVSGGSSYNEQFF. Looking up the rest from reference TRBV9 and TRBJ2-1 gives the full variable domain: DSGVTQTPKHLITATGQRVTLRCSPRSGDLSVYWYQQSLDQGLQFLIQYYNGEERAKGNILERFSAQQFPDLHSELNLSSLELGDSALYFCASSVGVSGGSSYNEQFFGPGTRLTVL.

This clone was found a few times. This chain uses TRBV4-3 with TRBJ2-5; 12 nucleotides match TRBD1. The CDR3 spans 14 residues. CDR1 is LGHNA and CDR2 is YSLEER in the germline V gene. J was trimmed by 5 bases and V by 3 bases; bases with no gene match: 1. CDR3 in amino acids: CASSQGQGAETQYF. The CDR3 DNA follows: TGCGCCAGCAGCCAGGGACAGGGGGCTGAGACCCAGTACTTC.

The chain's CDR3 is CASSYSIAGGTEQYF. As DNA, the CDR3 is TGTGCCAGCAGTTACTCGATAGCGGGGGGGACCGAGCAGTACTTC. The chain joins TRBV6-5 to TRBJ2-7; TRBD2 matches at 11 bases. Germline CDR1 reads MNHEY; CDR2 reads SVGAGI. V was clipped by 0 bases and J by 6 bases; unmatched bases: 4. The CDR3 covers 15 residues.

The gene calls are TRBV2 and TRBJ1-1, with 7 bases matching TRBD1. The CDR3 sequence is 14 residues long. Germline V gene sequence: CDR1 SNHLY, CDR2 FYNNEI. J was trimmed by 5 bases and V by 5 bases; bases with no gene match: 8. The CDR3, as DNA: TGTGCCAGCAGTTACCGGGACAGAAATACTGAAGCTTTCTTT. Protein product: CASSYRDRNTEAFF. Full variable domain (remainder filled in from reference TRBV2 and TRBJ1-1): EPEVTQTPSHQVTQMGQEVILRCVPISNHLYFYWYRQILGQKVEFLVSFYNNEISEKSEIFDDQFSVERPDGSNFTLKIRSTKLEDSAMYFCASSYRDRNTEAFFGQGTRLTVV.

This chain connects TRBV28 to TRBJ2-7, with TRBD1 matching over 9 bases. Germline assignment: CDR1 MDHEN and CDR2 SYDVKM. After removal of 5 bases from V and 4 bases from J, the junction contained 9 bases not matched to a gene. The CDR3 spans 15 residues. Here the CDR3 DNA reads TGTGCCAGCAGTCCTGCCGGGACAGGGAATTACGAGCAGTACTTC. Translating gives CASSPAGTGNYEQYF.

This clone occurred a few times. The chain is built from TRBV7-2 and TRBJ1-2, with 9 bases matching TRBD1. Germline lookup yields CDR1 SGHTA and CDR2 FQGNSA. The CDR3 consists of 13 residues. V was clipped by 4 bases and J by 4 bases; unmatched bases: 1. The DNA of the CDR3 is TGTGCCAGCAGCTCGGGACAGGGCTATGGCTACACCTTC. Its translation is CASSSGQGYGYTF.

This clone was detected a few times. V usage is TRBV19 and J usage is TRBJ2-2, with 10 positions matching TRBD1. There are 16 residues in the CDR3. Trimming cost V 3 bases and J 3 bases; bases outside gene matches: 4. Germline lookup yields CDR1 LNHDA and CDR2 SQIVND (reference sequence). CDR3 protein: CASSISTGGHTGELFF. As DNA, the CDR3 is TGTGCCAGTAGTATTTCGACAGGGGGCCACACCGGGGAGCTGTTTTTT.

This clone has more than one count but fewer than ten. The V and J genes are TRBV15 and TRBJ2-5, with D maybe TRBD1 (6 bases). Looked up from germline, CDR1 is LNHNV and CDR2 is YYDKDF (reference sequence). The CDR3 has 14 amino acids. Trimming removed 0 bases at V and 5 bases at J, with 10 bases between. The CDR3 sequence: CATSRDLGGETQYF. Written as DNA, the CDR3 is TGTGCCACCAGCAGAGATCTTGGGGGCGAGACCCAGTACTTC.

The V call is TRBV30, the J call TRBJ2-4; possibly TRBD1 for D (5 bases). CDR3 length: 16 residues. V lost 4 bases, J lost 0 bases, and 16 bases lay in between. Germline V gene lookup returns CDR1 GTSNPN and CDR2 SVGIG (reference sequence). This CDR3 reads CAWMGPLRLAKNIQYF. CDR3 bases: TGTGCCTGGATGGGGCCATTGAGGCTAGCCAAAAACATTCAGTACTTC. The whole variable domain, filled in from reference TRBV30 and TRBJ2-4, reads SQTIHQWPATLVQPVGSPLSLECTVEGTSNPNLYWYRQAAGRGLQLLFYSVGIGQISSEVPQNLSASRPQDRQFILSSKKLLLSDSGFYLCAWMGPLRLAKNIQYFGAGTRLSVL.

The J gene is TRBJ1-2, the V gene TRBV27; 10 nucleotides line up with TRBD1. Trimming removed 3 bases from V and 6 bases from J; junction bases left unmatched: 1. The CDR3 covers 13 residues. Per germline, CDR1 MNHEY and CDR2 SMNVEV (reference sequence). CDR3 in amino acids: CASSLGQGHGYTF. In DNA form, the CDR3 reads TGTGCCAGCAGTTTGGGACAGGGGCATGGCTACACCTTC.

V and J are TRBV5-4 and TRBJ2-3; D is ambiguous. Deletions cut 0 bases from V and 2 bases from J, with 10 bases between. The CDR3 consists of 15 residues. CDR1 and CDR2 (germline): SGHNT, YYREEE (reference sequence). In DNA, the CDR3 is TGTGCCAGCAGCTTGGCGGTTCGACACACAGATACGCAGTATTTT. Its translation: CASSLAVRHTDTQYF.

This clone appeared a few times. This chain joins TRBV29-1 and TRBJ2-7; D is unclear. V was cut by 4 bases and J by 2 bases, with 6 bases left in between. Germline CDR1 is SQVTM and CDR2 is ANQGSEA. This CDR3 contains 11 residues. The CDR3 loop reads CSVAGTYEQYF. CDR3 in DNA: TGCAGCGTTGCGGGTACCTACGAGCAGTACTTC.

This clone was counted only a few times. The rearrangement links TRBV27 to TRBJ2-1; D is possibly TRBD1 (6 bases). The CDR3 runs to 14 residues. Trimming took off 7 bases at V and 7 bases at J, with 17 bases between the two ends. The V gene's germline CDR1 is MNHEY and CDR2 SMNVEV (reference sequence). CDR3 nucleotides: TGTGCCAGCACCGTGACAGGACTTAAGAATGAGCAGTTCTTC. Translation gives CASTVTGLKNEQFF.

The genes are TRBV19 and TRBJ1-2; D gene uncertain. Germline values: CDR1 LNHDA, CDR2 SQIVND (reference sequence). Trimming took off 3 bases at V and 1 base at J, with 12 bases between the two ends. The CDR3 is 15 residues long. The CDR3 DNA reads TGTGCCAGTAGTATTACCGCCGGGTTTAACTATGGCTACACCTTC. Amino acids: CASSITAGFNYGYTF.

The J gene is TRBJ1-2, the V gene TRBV4-2, with 10 bases matching TRBD1. This CDR3 is 15 amino acids long. The V gene end was trimmed by 1 base and the J gene end by 4 bases; junction bases not matched to a gene: 3. CDR1 LGHNA and CDR2 YNFKEQ come from the germline V gene. CDR3 bases: TGTGCCAGCAGCCAAGGCGGACAGGGGGTCTATGGCTACACCTTC. Its protein product is CASSQGGQGVYGYTF.

The chain couples TRBV29-1 to TRBJ1-4; TRBD1 agrees at 9 bases. Germline CDR1 reads SQVTM; CDR2 reads ANQGSEA. V shed 7 bases and J 7 bases; nucleotides not matched to a gene: 7. The CDR3 spans 13 residues. CDR3 coding DNA: TGCAGCGCCGTGGACAGGGGAGGTGAAAAACTGTTTTTT. It specifies CSAVDRGGEKLFF.

This clone was observed a handful of times. V usage is TRBV6-6 and J usage is TRBJ2-3; D call uncertain. The V gene lost 4 bases and the J gene lost 2 bases, with 13 bases spanning the gap. There are 15 residues in the CDR3. CDR1 is MNHNY, CDR2 SVGAGI, per germline (reference sequence). For the CDR3, the DNA is TGTGCCAGCAGTTTAAGTAGCCCCGTCACAGATACGCAGTATTTT. Protein product: CASSLSSPVTDTQYF.

The chain joins TRBV9 to TRBJ1-5; tentative D call: TRBD1 (6 bases). This CDR3 is built from 15 residues. Between the trimmed V and J ends, which lost 2 bases and 6 bases, there was a span of 15 bases. Looked up from germline, CDR1 is SGDLS and CDR2 is YYNGEE. CDR3 protein: CASSVGSGEGQPQHF. The CDR3 coding sequence is TGTGCCAGCAGCGTGGGGTCAGGGGAGGGTCAGCCCCAGCATTTT. Drawing the rest from reference TRBV9 and TRBJ1-5, the complete variable domain is DSGVTQTPKHLITATGQRVTLRCSPRSGDLSVYWYQQSLDQGLQFLIQYYNGEERAKGNILERFSAQQFPDLHSELNLSSLELGDSALYFCASSVGSGEGQPQHFGDGTRLSIL.

The chain carries TRBV19 and TRBJ1-1; the D is unclear. The germline CDR1 and CDR2 sequences are LNHDA and SQIVND (reference sequence). The CDR3 runs to 13 residues. V dropped 7 bases and J dropped 0 bases, with 9 bases sitting between them. This chain's CDR3 is CASKIDMNTEAFF. The CDR3 nucleotides read TGTGCCAGTAAAATCGACATGAACACTGAAGCTTTCTTT.

V usage is TRBV5-6 and J usage is TRBJ1-1, with D perhaps matching TRBD1 (6 bases). V lost 0 bases and J 8 bases, leaving 8 bases between the germline ends. The CDR3 has 12 residues. Germline V gives CDR1 SGHDT, CDR2 YYEEEE. The chain's CDR3 is CASSLGQGEAFF. In nucleotides, the CDR3 is TGTGCCAGCAGCTTGGGCCAGGGGGAAGCTTTCTTT.

This rearrangement joins TRBV7-9 to TRBJ1-5, with D unresolved. CDR1 is SEHNR, CDR2 FQNEAQ, per germline (reference sequence). Trimming took 5 bases from V and 0 from J, leaving 5 bases between them. This CDR3 is 13 amino acids long. CDR3 bases: TGTGCCAGCAGCCTTAATAGCAATCAGCCCCAGCATTTT. Translated, it gives CASSLNSNQPQHF.

The rearrangement joins TRBV2 to TRBJ2-3, with 7 bases identical to TRBD2. Trimming at V came to 11 bases and at J to 0 bases, leaving 8 bases not matched to a gene. Germline V CDR1 and CDR2: SNHLY, FYNNEI. This CDR3 has 14 amino acids. The CDR3 region has the DNA TGTGCCGGAGCACGGGACTATAGCACAGATACGCAGTATTTT. Its protein product is CAGARDYSTDTQYF.

The CDR3 region is CATSGGLAGLRETQYF. The CDR3 DNA follows: TGTGCCACCAGCGGGGGACTAGCGGGGCTAAGGGAGACCCAGTACTTC. The rearrangement uses TRBV15 and TRBJ2-5; 13 nucleotides match TRBD2. J was trimmed by 5 bases and V by 5 bases; bases with no gene match: 8. The CDR3 length is 16 residues. CDR1 and CDR2 (germline): LNHNV, YYDKDF (reference sequence).

This clone has more than one count but fewer than ten. The CDR3, as DNA: TGTGCTAGTGGTTCTATTGCCGGGAGCTACACCTTC. The encoded protein is CASGSIAGSYTF. The V and J genes are TRBV12-5 and TRBJ1-2, with unresolved D. Germline V gene lookup returns CDR1 LGHNT and CDR2 FRNRAP. Trimming removed 4 bases at V and 9 bases at J, with 12 bases between. The CDR3 totals 12 residues.

As concerns this clone: Additional DNA sequences in this sample encode the identical CDR3. The chain links TRBV7-9 to TRBJ2-3; D is possibly TRBD1 (6 bases). Germline assignment: CDR1 SEHNR and CDR2 FQNEAQ (reference sequence). V was trimmed by 7 bases and J by 4 bases, leaving 6 bases between them. The CDR3 is 11 residues long. Written as DNA, the CDR3 is TGTGCCAGCACAGGGGCAGATACGCAGTATTTT. Translating it yields CASTGADTQYF.

This clone has only a few counts. The chain couples TRBV18 to TRBJ1-1, with D hard to call. CDR1 KGHSH and CDR2 LQKENI come from the germline V gene. The V end lost 3 bases, the J end lost 2 bases, and 10 bases lay between the germline ends. There are 14 residues in the CDR3. The CDR3 loop reads CASSPSPGNTEAFF. The CDR3 DNA follows: TGTGCCAGCTCACCGTCCCCGGGAAACACTGAAGCTTTCTTT.

V and J are TRBV29-1 and TRBJ1-1, with D perhaps matching TRBD1 (6 bases). There are 10 residues in the CDR3. Germline V gene sequence: CDR1 SQVTM, CDR2 ANQGSEA. V gave up 5 bases and J gave up 11 bases, with 12 bases separating them. CDR3 DNA: TGCAGCGTTCTGACAGGTGAGGCTTTCTTT. It specifies CSVLTGEAFF.

The chain employs TRBV27 and TRBJ2-5; possible D gene TRBD1, 5 bases. Trimming left V 3 bases short and J 1 base short, with 12 bases between. The germline CDR1 and CDR2 sequences are MNHEY and SMNVEV (reference sequence). The CDR3 runs to 15 residues. CDR3 in amino acids: CASSFLGQTQETQYF. DNA for the CDR3: TGTGCCAGCAGTTTCTTGGGGCAGACCCAAGAGACCCAGTACTTC.